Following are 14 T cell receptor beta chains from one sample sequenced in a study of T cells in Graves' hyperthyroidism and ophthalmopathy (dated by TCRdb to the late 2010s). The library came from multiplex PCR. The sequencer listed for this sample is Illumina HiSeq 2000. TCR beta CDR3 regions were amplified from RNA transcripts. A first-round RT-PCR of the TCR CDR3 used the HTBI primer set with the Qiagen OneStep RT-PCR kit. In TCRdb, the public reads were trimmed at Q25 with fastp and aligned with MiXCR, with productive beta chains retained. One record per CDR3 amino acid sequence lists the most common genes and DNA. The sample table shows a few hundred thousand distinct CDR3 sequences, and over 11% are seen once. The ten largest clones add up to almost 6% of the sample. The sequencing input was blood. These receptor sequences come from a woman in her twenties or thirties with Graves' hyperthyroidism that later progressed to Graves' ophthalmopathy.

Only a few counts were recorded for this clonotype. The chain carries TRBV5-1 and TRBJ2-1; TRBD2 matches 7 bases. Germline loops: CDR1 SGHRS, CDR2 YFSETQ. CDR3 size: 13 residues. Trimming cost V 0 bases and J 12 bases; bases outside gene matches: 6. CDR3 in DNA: TGCGCCAGCAGCTTGGCCCCCTGGGGGGGGCAGTTCTTC. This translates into CASSLAPWGGQFF.

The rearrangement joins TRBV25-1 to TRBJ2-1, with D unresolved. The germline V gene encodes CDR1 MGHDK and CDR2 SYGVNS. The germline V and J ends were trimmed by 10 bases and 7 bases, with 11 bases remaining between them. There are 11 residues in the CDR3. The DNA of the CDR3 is TGTGCCACCTCCTACTCTAATGAGCAGTTCTTC. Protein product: CATSYSNEQFF.

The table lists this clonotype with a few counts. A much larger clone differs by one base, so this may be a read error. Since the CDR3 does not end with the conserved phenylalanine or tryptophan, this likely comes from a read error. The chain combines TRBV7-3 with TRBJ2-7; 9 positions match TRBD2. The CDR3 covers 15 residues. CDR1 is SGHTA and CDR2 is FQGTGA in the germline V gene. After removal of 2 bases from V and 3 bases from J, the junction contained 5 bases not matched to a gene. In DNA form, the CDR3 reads TGTGCCAGCAGCTTAGCGGGAGGGATTTACTACGAGCAGTACCTC. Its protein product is CASSLAGGIYYEQYL.

The chain's CDR3 is CASSTRSYEQYF. The CDR3 DNA sequence: TGTGCCTCTTCGACTCGTTCCTACGAGCAGTACTTC. V is TRBV30 and J is TRBJ2-7, with D unclear. CDR3 length: 12 residues. CDR1 is GTSNPN and CDR2 is SVGIG in the germline V gene (reference sequence). Trimming shortened V by 7 bases and J by 1 base, and 11 bases separated the two germline ends. The full variable domain, completed using reference TRBV30 and TRBJ2-7, is SQTIHQWPATLVQPVGSPLSLECTVEGTSNPNLYWYRQAAGRGLQLLFYSVGIGQISSEVPQNLSASRPQDRQFILSSKKLLLSDSGFYLCASSTRSYEQYFGPGTRLTVT.

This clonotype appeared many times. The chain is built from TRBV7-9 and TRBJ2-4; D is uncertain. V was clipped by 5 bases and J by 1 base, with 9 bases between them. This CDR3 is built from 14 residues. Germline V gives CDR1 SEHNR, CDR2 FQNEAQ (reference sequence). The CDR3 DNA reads TGTGCCAGCAGCCTTGAAACGGCCAAAAACATTCAGTACTTC. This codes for CASSLETAKNIQYF.

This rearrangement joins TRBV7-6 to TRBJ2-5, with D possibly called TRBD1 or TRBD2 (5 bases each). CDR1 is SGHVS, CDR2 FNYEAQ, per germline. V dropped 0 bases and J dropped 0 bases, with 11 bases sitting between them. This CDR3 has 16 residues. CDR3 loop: CASSLASGTYQETQYF. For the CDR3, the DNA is TGTGCCAGCAGCTTAGCGTCCGGGACGTACCAAGAGACCCAGTACTTC.

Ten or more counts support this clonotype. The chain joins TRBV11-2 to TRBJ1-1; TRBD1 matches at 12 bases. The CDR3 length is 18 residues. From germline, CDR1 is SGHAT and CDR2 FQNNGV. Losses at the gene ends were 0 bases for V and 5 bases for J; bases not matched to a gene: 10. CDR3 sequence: CASSLDRGTGGRRTEAFF. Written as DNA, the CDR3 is TGTGCCAGCAGCTTAGATAGGGGGACAGGGGGCAGAAGGACTGAAGCTTTCTTT.

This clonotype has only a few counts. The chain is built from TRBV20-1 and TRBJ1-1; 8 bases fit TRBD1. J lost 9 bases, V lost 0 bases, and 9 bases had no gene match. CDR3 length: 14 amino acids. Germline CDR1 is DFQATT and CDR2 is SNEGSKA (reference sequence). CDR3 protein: CSAREATGDLKAFF. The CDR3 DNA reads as TGCAGTGCTAGAGAAGCGACAGGGGACCTGAAAGCTTTCTTT.

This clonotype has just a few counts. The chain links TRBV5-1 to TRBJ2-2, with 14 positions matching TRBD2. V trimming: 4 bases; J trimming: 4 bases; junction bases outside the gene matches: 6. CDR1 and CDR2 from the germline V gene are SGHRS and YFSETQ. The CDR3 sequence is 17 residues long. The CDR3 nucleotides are TGCGCCAGCAGCCCCCGACTAGCGGGAGGGAGCACCGGGGAGCTGTTTTTT. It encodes CASSPRLAGGSTGELFF. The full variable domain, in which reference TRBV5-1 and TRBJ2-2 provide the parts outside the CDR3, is KAGVTQTPRYLIKTRGQQVTLSCSPISGHRSVSWYQQTPGQGLQFLFEYFSETQRNKGNFPGRFSGRQFSNSRSEMNVSTLELGDSALYLCASSPRLAGGSTGELFFGEGSRLTVL.

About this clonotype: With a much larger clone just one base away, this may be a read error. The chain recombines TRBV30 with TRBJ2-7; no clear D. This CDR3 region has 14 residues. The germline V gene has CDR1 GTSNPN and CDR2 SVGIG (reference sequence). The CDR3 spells CARSVGRSSYEQYF. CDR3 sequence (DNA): TGTGCCCGGAGTGTAGGCAGGAGTTCCTACGAGCAGTACTTC.

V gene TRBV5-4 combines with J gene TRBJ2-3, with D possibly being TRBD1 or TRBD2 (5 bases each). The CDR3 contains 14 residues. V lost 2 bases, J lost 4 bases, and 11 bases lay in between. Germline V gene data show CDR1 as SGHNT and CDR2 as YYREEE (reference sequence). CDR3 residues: CASSFQGGSDTQYF. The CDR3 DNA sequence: TGTGCCAGCAGCTTCCAGGGCGGGTCAGATACGCAGTATTTT. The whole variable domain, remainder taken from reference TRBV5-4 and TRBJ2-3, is ETGVTQSPTHLIKTRGQQVTLRCSSQSGHNTVSWYQQALGQGPQFIFQYYREEENGRGNFPPRFSGLQFPNYSSELNVNALELDDSALYLCASSFQGGSDTQYFGPGTRLTVL.

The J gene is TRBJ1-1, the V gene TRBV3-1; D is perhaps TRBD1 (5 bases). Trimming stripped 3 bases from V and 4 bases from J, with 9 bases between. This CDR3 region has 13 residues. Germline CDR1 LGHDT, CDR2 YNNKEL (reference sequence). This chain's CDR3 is CASSHERGTEAFF. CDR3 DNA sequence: TGTGCCAGCAGCCACGAGAGGGGCACTGAAGCTTTCTTT.

As DNA, the CDR3 is TGCGCCAGCAGCCCAATCAGGGATGCGTATGGTACGCAGTATTTT. Its translation is CASSPIRDAYGTQYF. V usage is TRBV4-1 and J usage is TRBJ2-3, with D possibly matching TRBD1 (5 bases). The V gene lost 4 bases and the J gene lost 8 bases, with 19 bases spanning the gap. Germline CDR1 is MGHRA and CDR2 is YSYEKL. There are 15 residues in the CDR3.

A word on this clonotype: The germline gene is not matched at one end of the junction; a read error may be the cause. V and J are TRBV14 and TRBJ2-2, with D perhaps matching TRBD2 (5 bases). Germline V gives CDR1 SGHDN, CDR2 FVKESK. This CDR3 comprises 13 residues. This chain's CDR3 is CASQPRNTGELCF. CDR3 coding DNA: TGTGCCAGCCAGCCCAGGAACACCGGGGAGCTGTGTTTT.